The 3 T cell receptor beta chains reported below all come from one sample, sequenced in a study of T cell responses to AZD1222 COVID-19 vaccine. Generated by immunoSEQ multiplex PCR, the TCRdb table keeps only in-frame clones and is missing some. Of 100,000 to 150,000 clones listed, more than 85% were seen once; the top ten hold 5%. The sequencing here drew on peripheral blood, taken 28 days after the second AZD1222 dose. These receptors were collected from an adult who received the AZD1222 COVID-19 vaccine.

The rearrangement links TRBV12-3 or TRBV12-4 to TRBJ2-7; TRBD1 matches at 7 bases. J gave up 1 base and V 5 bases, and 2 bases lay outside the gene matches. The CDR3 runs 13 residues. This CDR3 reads CASSEGQSYEQYF. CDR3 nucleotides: TGTGCCAGCAGTGAGGGACAGTCCTACGAGCAGTACTTC.

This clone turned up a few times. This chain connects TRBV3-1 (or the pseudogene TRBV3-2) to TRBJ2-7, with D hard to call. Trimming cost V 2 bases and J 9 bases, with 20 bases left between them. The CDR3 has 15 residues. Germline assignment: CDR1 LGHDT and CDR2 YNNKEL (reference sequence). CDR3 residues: CASSQSSNPPGGQYF. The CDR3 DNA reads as TGTGCCAGCAGCCAATCCTCCAACCCGCCGGGTGGGCAGTACTTC.

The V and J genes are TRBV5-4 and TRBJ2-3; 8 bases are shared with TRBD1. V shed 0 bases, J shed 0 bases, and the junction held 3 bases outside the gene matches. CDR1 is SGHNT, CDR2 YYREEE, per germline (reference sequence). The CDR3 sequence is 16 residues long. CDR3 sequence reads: CASSLAQGASTDTQYF. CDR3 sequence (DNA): TGTGCCAGCAGCTTGGCCCAGGGGGCGAGCACAGATACGCAGTATTTT. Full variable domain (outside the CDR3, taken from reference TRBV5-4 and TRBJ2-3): ETGVTQSPTHLIKTRGQQVTLRCSSQSGHNTVSWYQQALGQGPQFIFQYYREEENGRGNFPPRFSGLQFPNYSSELNVNALELDDSALYLCASSLAQGASTDTQYFGPGTRLTVL.